A selection of T cell receptor beta chains follows, all from one sample in a study of immune characteristics of hereditary and idiopathic chronic pancreatitis. Sequenced by immunoSEQ multiplex PCR; TCRdb stores in-frame clones only, minus some. The table shows about 6,000 clones, with around 75% occurring only once. The specimen was pancreas tissue with hereditary chronic pancreatitis. Source of these receptors: a human donor with chronic pancreatitis. Both conserved end residues are part of each CDR3. D genes are given only for firm matches. Clone size, where shown, is once, few, many, or a class for clones that have expanded.

J gene | D gene | clone size | V gene | CDR3 DNA | CDR3 protein
TRBJ2-5 | . | . | TRBV18 | TGTGCCAGCTCACCAGAGGAGGTGGAGACCCAGTACTTC | CASSPEEVETQYF
TRBJ2-1 | TRBD2 | . | TRBV7-9 | TGTGCCAGCAGCTTAACTAGCGTCGACAATGAGCAGTTCTTC | CASSLTSVDNEQFF
TRBJ1-3 | . | . | TRBV6-5 | TGTGCCAGCAGTTACGGACGGTCTGGAAACACCATATATTTT | CASSYGRSGNTIYF
TRBJ1-5 | TRBD1 | . | TRBV6-5 | TGTGCCAGCAGTTCGGGACAGCTACAGCCCCAGCATTTT | CASSSGQLQPQHF
TRBJ2-6 | . | . | TRBV5-6 | TGTGCCAGCAGCTGGGGACTGACTTCTGGGGCCAACGTCCTGACTTTC | CASSWGLTSGANVLTF
TRBJ2-3 | . | . | TRBV4-1 | TGCGCCAGCAGCCAAGATTTTGTTATAGAAGGGGCAGATACGCAGTATTTT | CASSQDFVIEGADTQYF
TRBJ2-7 | TRBD1 | . | TRBV27 | TGTGCCAGCAGTAGAAACAGGGGGCGAGGGAACGAGCAGTACTTC | CASSRNRGRGNEQYF
TRBJ2-2 | . | . | TRBV27 | TGTGCCAGCAGTCCAAACAGCTTGAACACCGGGGAGCTGTTTTTT | CASSPNSLNTGELFF
TRBJ2-1 | TRBD1 | . | TRBV6-5 | TGTGCCAGCAGTTACTACAGGGGTAACCATGAGCAGTTCTTC | CASSYYRGNHEQFF
TRBJ1-1 | TRBD1 | . | TRBV6-5 | TGTGCCAGCAGTTACTCCCAGGGGGCGGGTGAAGCTTTCTTT | CASSYSQGAGEAFF
TRBJ2-7 | TRBD2 | . | TRBV3-1/TRBV3-2 | TGTGCCAGCAGCCAAATGGGGGGGGAAGGGCAGTACTTC | CASSQMGGEGQYF
TRBJ1-5 | . | . | TRBV2 | TGTGCCAGCAGTCTGGGCAATCAGCCCCAGCATTTT | CASSLGNQPQHF
TRBJ1-2 | . | . | TRBV12-3/TRBV12-4 | TGTGCCAGCAGCGAGGGGAGCTATGGCTACACCTTC | CASSEGSYGYTF
TRBJ2-2 | . | . | TRBV7-8 | TGTGCCAGCAGCTTATTGGGGCAGACCAACACCGGGGAGCTGTTTTTT | CASSLLGQTNTGELFF
TRBJ2-1 | . | . | TRBV5-6 | TGTGCCAGCAGTCCCGGGCCCTACCCTTACAATGAGCAGTTCTTC | CASSPGPYPYNEQFF
TRBJ2-5 | TRBD1 | . | TRBV30 | TGTGCCTGGGCTATAACTACAGGGGGAGAGACCCAGTACTTC | CAWAITTGGETQYF
TRBJ1-6 | . | . | TRBV6-5 | TGTGCCAGCAGTTATGGGGGAACGAATTCACCCCTCCACTTT | CASSYGGTNSPLHF
TRBJ1-4 | TRBD1 | . | TRBV18 | TGTGCCAGCTCGTCGGGACAGGGGTCTGGTGAAAAACTGTTTTTT | CASSSGQGSGEKLFF
TRBJ2-1 | . | . | TRBV14 | TGTGCCAGCAGCCAAGGTCCCAACAGGGTTTCCTACAATGAGCAGTTCTTC | CASSQGPNRVSYNEQFF
TRBJ1-2 | . | . | TRBV6-5 | TGTGCCAGCAGTTACAGGGGAGTGGATGGCTACACCTTC | CASSYRGVDGYTF
TRBJ2-3 | . | once | TRBV7-9 | TGTGCCAGCAGCTTTCAATTTGGCCGGGAAACTACTAGCACAGATACGCAGTATTTT | CASSFQFGRETTSTDTQYF
TRBJ2-3 | . | . | TRBV5-1 | TGCGCCAGCAGCTTGGACGGGCATACGCAGTATTTT | CASSLDGHTQYF